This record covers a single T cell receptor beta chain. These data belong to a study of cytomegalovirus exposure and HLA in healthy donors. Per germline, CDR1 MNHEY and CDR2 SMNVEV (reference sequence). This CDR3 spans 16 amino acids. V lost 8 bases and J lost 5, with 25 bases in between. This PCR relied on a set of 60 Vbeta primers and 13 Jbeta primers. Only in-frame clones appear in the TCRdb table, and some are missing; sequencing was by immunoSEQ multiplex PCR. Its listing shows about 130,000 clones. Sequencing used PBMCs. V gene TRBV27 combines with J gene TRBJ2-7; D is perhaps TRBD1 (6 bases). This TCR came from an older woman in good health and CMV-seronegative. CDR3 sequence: CASHPLGGRGSNEQYF. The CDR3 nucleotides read TGTGCCAGCCACCCGCTTGGTGGCAGGGGAAGTAACGAGCAGTACTTC.